This T cell receptor (beta chain) came from a study of cytomegalovirus exposure and HLA in healthy donors. Overall study: One earlier analysis, a look at 180 million or so T cells, found some 120 million unique TCR beta sequences.

Amplification used 60 Vbeta primers and 13 Jbeta primers. Original processing methods: The count from a later analysis was 60 million to 85 million unique TCR beta chains, some 9.9 million of them shared. Here immunoSEQ multiplex PCR was the method, and the copy in TCRdb shows in-frame clones only, minus some. Clone size and the V and J calls come from that table; the DNA yielded D and trimming. Of under 200,000 clones in the sample, roughly 85% were seen once. Trimming pared 4 bases from V and 4 bases from J, leaving 14 bases between. This CDR3 spans 15 amino acids. Per the germline V gene, CDR1 is SGHVS and CDR2 is FNYEAQ.

The sequence was obtained from a man aged 25 to 45 in good health and CMV-seronegative. Material for sequencing was PBMCs. This chain uses TRBV7-6 with TRBJ2-1; a weak D match, TRBD2 (5 bases). For the CDR3, the DNA is TGTGCCAGCAGCTATGGACTTCCACCGTACAATGAGCAGTTCTTC. The encoded protein is CASSYGLPPYNEQFF. The full variable domain, its missing parts supplied by reference TRBV7-6 and TRBJ2-1, is GAGVSQSPRYKVTKRGQDVALRCDPISGHVSLYWYRQALGQGPEFLTYFNYEAQQDKSGLPNDRFSAERPEGSISTLTIQRTEQRDSAMYRCASSYGLPPYNEQFFGPGTRLTVL.